This entry is about one T cell receptor beta chain. These data are taken from a study of blood T cell repertoires in COVID-19. CDR1 is SGHAT, CDR2 FQNNGV, per germline. V lost 4 bases and J lost 5, with 10 bases in between. The CDR3 has 13 amino acids. Per the original methods: Reference gene primer amplification gave estimated nucleated cell counts. Libraries were prepared by immunoSEQ multiplex PCR; TCRdb keeps only in-frame clonotypes and omits some of them. D and trimming come from the DNA, and the V and J calls and clone size come from that table. There are 390,000 or so clones in the sample; 86% occur only once, and about 1.5% lies in the top ten.

The rearrangement joins TRBV11-2 to TRBJ2-3; D is possibly TRBD2 (5 bases). The material sequenced was peripheral blood. This clonotype was sampled from a woman in her thirties with active or convalescent COVID-19. The DNA for the CDR3 is TGTGCCAGCAGCTCGATACGGGGAGATACGCAGTATTTT. This encodes CASSSIRGDTQYF. Looking up the rest from reference TRBV11-2 and TRBJ2-3 gives the full variable domain: EAGVAQSPRYKIIEKRQSVAFWCNPISGHATLYWYQQILGQGPKLLIQFQNNGVVDDSQLPKDRFSAERLKGVDSTLKIQPAKLEDSAVYLCASSSIRGDTQYFGPGTRLTVL.